These 24 T cell receptor beta chains originate from one sample sequenced in a study of cytomegalovirus exposure and HLA in healthy donors (dated by TCRdb to the late 2010s). The library relied on the immunoSEQ multiplex PCR assay. The multiplex PCR relied on a mix of 60 forward primers for TCR Vbeta segments and 13 reverse primers for TCR Jbeta segments. Entries here come from immuneACCESS through TCRdb and include only in-frame sequences with V and J called. Some clones fail to appear in such tables; in the studies checked, an unresolved V gene covers under half of the shortfall, and the cause of the remainder is unknown. The sample table gives just under 60,000 clones. The ten top clones hold roughly 4% of the sample. Sequenced material: PBMCs. These receptors came from a male donor in good health and CMV-seronegative.

The gene calls are TRBV7-2 and TRBJ2-3; 9 positions agree with TRBD1. The V segment lost 4 bases and the J segment 4 bases; nucleotides outside the gene matches: 6. CDR3 length equals 15 residues. The V gene's germline CDR1 is SGHTA and CDR2 FQGNSA. The CDR3 region has the DNA TGTGCCAGCAGCTCAAGGGACAGGGACCCAGATACGCAGTATTTT. This translates into CASSSRDRDPDTQYF.

V and J are TRBV19 and TRBJ1-1; D remains unclear. The V end lost 5 bases, the J end lost 1 base, and 20 bases lay between the germline ends. Germline-derived CDR1 and CDR2 are LNHDA and SQIVND (reference sequence). The CDR3 has 17 amino acids. The CDR3 protein is CASSPIWEGWRNTEAFF. The CDR3, as DNA: TGTGCCAGTAGTCCTATCTGGGAGGGCTGGCGGAACACTGAAGCTTTCTTT.

As for this clone: Other DNA sequences in the same sample also yield this CDR3. V gene TRBV11-2 combines with J gene TRBJ2-5; D is possibly TRBD1 (6 bases). V lost 1 base to trimming and J lost 3 bases, with 9 bases between them. The CDR3 is made up of 14 amino acids. The germline V gene has CDR1 SGHAT and CDR2 FQNNGV. This CDR3 reads CASSLGTVEETQYF. CDR3 sequence (DNA): TGTGCCAGCAGCTTAGGGACAGTGGAAGAGACCCAGTACTTC.

The gene calls are TRBV6-4 and TRBJ2-3, with 7 bases aligning to TRBD1. Per germline, CDR1 MRHNA and CDR2 SNTAGT. The V segment lost 1 base and the J segment 5 bases; nucleotides outside the gene matches: 15. The CDR3 is made up of 18 amino acids. The CDR3: CASSDYYRGPEPQDTQYF. The CDR3 region has the DNA TGTGCCAGCAGTGACTACTACAGGGGACCCGAGCCACAAGATACGCAGTATTTT.

The V call is TRBV19, the J call TRBJ2-5, with 7 bases identical to TRBD2. Germline V gene lookup returns CDR1 LNHDA and CDR2 SQIVND (reference sequence). After removal of 1 base from V and 5 bases from J, the junction contained 4 bases not matched to a gene. The CDR3 length is 14 residues. The CDR3 sequence: CASSIVEGGETQYF. In nucleotides, the CDR3 is TGTGCCAGTAGTATAGTAGAGGGAGGGGAGACCCAGTACTTC.

The rearrangement uses TRBV4-1 and TRBJ1-1; 7 bases line up with TRBD1. The germline V gene has CDR1 MGHRA and CDR2 YSYEKL. This CDR3 is 15 amino acids long. J gave up 2 bases and V 4 bases, and 7 bases lay outside the gene matches. CDR3 coding DNA: TGCGCCAGCAGCCGGACTTACAGGGGTAACACTGAAGCTTTCTTT. It codes for CASSRTYRGNTEAFF.

In regard to this clone: In the same sample, other DNA sequences code for this CDR3. This chain joins TRBV6-5 and TRBJ1-2, with unresolved D. Germline V gene sequence: CDR1 MNHEY, CDR2 SVGAGI. V lost 3 bases to trimming and J lost 6 bases, with 17 bases between them. The length of the CDR3 is 15 residues. The CDR3 loop reads CASSYNPGEDNGYTF. CDR3 nucleotides: TGTGCCAGCAGTTATAACCCCGGGGAGGATAATGGCTACACCTTC.

The V gene is TRBV29-1, the J gene TRBJ1-2, with D perhaps TRBD1 (6 bases). V was pared by 4 bases and J by 6 bases, with 15 bases between. The CDR3 loop spans 13 amino acids. Per germline, CDR1 SQVTM and CDR2 ANQGSEA. The CDR3 sequence is CSVGMGAGDGYTF. For the CDR3, the DNA is TGCAGCGTTGGTATGGGGGCAGGCGATGGCTACACCTTC.

This chain links TRBV4-3 with TRBJ2-3, with a tentative D call TRBD2 (5 bases). V lost 0 bases and J 2 bases, leaving 15 bases between the germline ends. CDR1 and CDR2 from the germline V gene are LGHNA and YSLEER. This CDR3 has 17 residues. CDR3 sequence (DNA): TGCGCCAGCAGCCAAGATCTCGTCGGAGGTTCCACAGATACGCAGTATTTT. Protein product: CASSQDLVGGSTDTQYF.

This sequence joins TRBV28 and TRBJ1-1, with a weak D call TRBD1 (5 bases). Germline CDR1 and CDR2: MDHEN and SYDVKM. V was shortened by 6 bases and J by 1 base, with 15 bases between the two germline ends. The CDR3 sequence is 15 residues long. The CDR3 coding sequence is TGTGCCAGCAGGGCCAGGGAAAGAGCGAACACTGAAGCTTTCTTT. Its protein product is CASRARERANTEAFF.

The V gene is TRBV5-1, the J gene TRBJ2-2, with D possibly TRBD1 on 6 matching bases. Germline lookup yields CDR1 SGHRS and CDR2 YFSETQ. V shed 0 bases and J shed 5 bases, with 11 bases lying between them. The CDR3 is 15 residues long. CDR3 nucleotide sequence: TGCGCCAGCAGCTTGGGACAGGCCTTAACCGGGGAGCTGTTTTTT. Amino acid sequence: CASSLGQALTGELFF.

The gene calls are TRBV7-2 and TRBJ2-7; maybe TRBD2 (6 bases). From germline, CDR1 is SGHTA and CDR2 FQGNSA. The CDR3 has 16 residues. Deletions cut 5 bases from V and 1 base from J, with 18 bases between. The CDR3 region has the DNA TGTGCCAGCAGCCCCAGTGGAGGGAGTACGTCCTACGAGCAGTACTTC. This encodes CASSPSGGSTSYEQYF. The variable domain in full, with the rest retrieved from reference TRBV7-2 and TRBJ2-7, is GAGVSQSPSNKVTEKGKDVELRCDPISGHTALYWYRQSLGQGLEFLIYFQGNSAPDKSGLPSDRFSAERTGGSVSTLTIQRTQQEDSAVYLCASSPSGGSTSYEQYFGPGTRLTVT.

The chain employs TRBV9 and TRBJ1-1; unclear D gene. CDR3 size: 15 residues. V lost 6 bases to trimming and J lost 1 base, with 16 bases between them. Germline V gene data show CDR1 as SGDLS and CDR2 as YYNGEE. The CDR3 reads CASIPGGWRNTEAFF. The CDR3 DNA follows: TGTGCCAGCATCCCTGGAGGGTGGCGGAACACTGAAGCTTTCTTT. Full variable domain (outside the CDR3, taken from reference TRBV9 and TRBJ1-1): DSGVTQTPKHLITATGQRVTLRCSPRSGDLSVYWYQQSLDQGLQFLIQYYNGEERAKGNILERFSAQQFPDLHSELNLSSLELGDSALYFCASIPGGWRNTEAFFGQGTRLTVV.

The chain carries TRBV19 and TRBJ2-7; 11 nucleotides match TRBD2. The V and J ends lost 4 bases and 6 bases, in that order; junction bases with no gene match: 11. CDR1 is LNHDA, CDR2 SQIVND, per germline (reference sequence). The CDR3 covers 16 residues. CDR3 region: CASSKTGTSGKSEQYF. DNA for the CDR3: TGTGCCAGTAGTAAGACCGGGACTAGCGGAAAGAGCGAGCAGTACTTC.

CDR3 sequence (DNA): TGTGCCAGCAGTCCGAGGACAGCGAGCGCTGAAGCTTTCTTT. It codes for CASSPRTASAEAFF. This chain links TRBV27 with TRBJ1-1, with D possibly TRBD1 on 6 matching bases. CDR3 length equals 14 residues. The V gene lost 5 bases and the J gene lost 6 bases, with 16 bases spanning the gap. Germline CDR1 is MNHEY and CDR2 is SMNVEV (reference sequence).

J is TRBJ2-5 and V is TRBV30, with D possibly being TRBD2 (7 bases). The DNA end lines up better with TRBJ2-7; the J call may be wrong. The CDR3 has 14 residues. The germline CDR1 and CDR2 sequences are GTSNPN and SVGIG (reference sequence). The DNA of the CDR3 is TGTGCCTGGAGTGTAGGGGGGGCGGCCTACGAGCAGTACTTC. Translation: CAWSVGGAAYEQYF.

As concerns this clone: Other nucleotide sequences in the sample specify the same CDR3. This rearrangement joins TRBV9 to TRBJ1-6; D unclear. Germline-derived CDR1 and CDR2 are SGDLS and YYNGEE. The ends were cut back, 3 bases at V and 10 bases at J, with 14 bases in the middle. The CDR3 is made up of 14 amino acids. In DNA form, the CDR3 reads TGTGCCAGCAGCGCGTCCCCATGGAGATCACCCCTCCACTTT. It translates to CASSASPWRSPLHF.

V and J are TRBV2 and TRBJ1-1; tentative D call: TRBD1 (5 bases). V was pared by 2 bases and J by 5 bases, with 9 bases between. The CDR3 length is 13 residues. Germline CDR1 SNHLY, CDR2 FYNNEI. The CDR3 region has the DNA TGTGCCAGCAGTGAACAGGGAGGGACTGAAGCTTTCTTT. This gives the protein CASSEQGGTEAFF.

V gene TRBV28 combines with J gene TRBJ1-2, with D unclear. Per germline, CDR1 MDHEN and CDR2 SYDVKM. Deletions cut 1 base from V and 2 bases from J, with 8 bases between. The CDR3 has 14 amino acids. The CDR3 protein is CASSLLRENYGYTF. The CDR3 DNA is TGTGCCAGCAGTTTATTGCGGGAAAACTATGGCTACACCTTC.

The chain carries TRBV11-2 and TRBJ1-1, with 10 bases lining up with TRBD1. CDR1 is SGHAT and CDR2 is FQNNGV in the germline V gene. This CDR3 spans 15 amino acids. Germline trimming cut 5 bases from V and 5 bases from J; bases unmatched to any gene: 8. CDR3 amino acids: CASSAWDRGGTEAFF. The DNA for the CDR3 is TGTGCCAGCAGCGCCTGGGACAGGGGAGGGACTGAAGCTTTCTTT.

V gene TRBV11-2 combines with J gene TRBJ1-1, with D unclear. Between the trimmed V and J ends, which lost 1 base and 4 bases, there was a span of 10 bases. The CDR3 sequence is 14 residues long. Germline CDR1 and CDR2: SGHAT and FQNNGV. CDR3 protein: CASSLGRGGTEAFF. The DNA of the CDR3 is TGTGCCAGCAGCTTAGGACGGGGAGGCACTGAAGCTTTCTTT.

The chain links TRBV7-2 to TRBJ2-7, with D uncertain. Germline values: CDR1 SGHTA, CDR2 FQGNSA. CDR3 length: 14 residues. V was trimmed by 1 base and J by 1 base, leaving 8 bases between them. The chain's CDR3 is CASSLVAASYEQYF. The CDR3 DNA is TGTGCCAGCAGCTTAGTAGCAGCATCCTACGAGCAGTACTTC.

V gene TRBV9 combines with J gene TRBJ2-7; 7 bases match TRBD2. V was clipped by 0 bases and J by 2 bases; unmatched bases: 5. Germline CDR1 and CDR2: SGDLS and YYNGEE. The CDR3 spans 15 residues. The CDR3 nucleotides read TGTGCCAGCAGCGTAGCCACTAGCGCAACCTACGAGCAGTACTTC. Protein: CASSVATSATYEQYF.

The chain combines TRBV28 with TRBJ1-1; 8 nucleotides agree with TRBD1. V gave up 4 bases and J gave up 5 bases; unmatched junction bases: 15. CDR1 MDHEN and CDR2 SYDVKM come from the germline V gene. The CDR3 is 17 residues long. CDR3 sequence reads: CASSYTTPGQGGTEAFF. In nucleotides, the CDR3 is TGTGCCAGCAGTTATACAACTCCCGGACAGGGAGGAACTGAAGCTTTCTTT.